Shown below are 2 T cell receptor beta chains from a single sample sequenced in a study of T-cell memory formation after mild COVID-19. TCRdb recomputed calls from the 5' RACE reads with MiXCR, one row per CDR3 protein. The data show some 290,000 distinct CDR3 sequences, about 17% seen once. Material: PBMCs or a T cell subset sorted from them (not recorded which). These TCRs come from a man younger than 35 who had mild COVID-19 (a few samples of this study predate the infection). Cell type and time point are not known.

The table lists this clonotype with many counts. The chain is built from TRBV15 and TRBJ2-7; 8 bases fit TRBD2. CDR3 length: 15 residues. V shed 0 bases, J shed 1 base, and the junction held 2 bases outside the gene matches. Germline V gene sequence: CDR1 LNHNV, CDR2 YYDKDF (reference sequence). CDR3 DNA: TGTGCCACCAGCAGAGATCCTAGCGGGTCCTACGAGCAGTACGTC. It codes for CATSRDPSGSYEQYV.

A few counts support this clonotype. The chain joins TRBV12-3 or TRBV12-4 to TRBJ1-1, with D possibly TRBD1 on 5 matching bases. Trimming stripped 6 bases from V and 4 bases from J, with 12 bases between. CDR3 length: 13 residues. CDR3 in DNA: TGTGCCAGCAGCTCCGGACACATCACTGAAGCTTTCTTT. Its protein is CASSSGHITEAFF.